This TCR beta chain was found in a study of T cell responses to AZD1222 COVID-19 vaccine. Sequenced by immunoSEQ multiplex PCR; TCRdb stores in-frame clones only, minus some. The table lists over 100,000 clones, around 90% of them singletons. This receptor was obtained from an adult in good health. The source was peripheral blood, collected on day 0 of AZD1222 vaccination.

The CDR3 nucleotides are TGCAGTGCTAGAGATCTTTACGAGCAGTACTTC. Residues: CSARDLYEQYF. The genes are TRBV20-1 and TRBJ2-7; D gene uncertain. Germline CDR1 is DFQATT and CDR2 is SNEGSKA (reference sequence). The CDR3 loop spans 11 amino acids. V shed 0 bases and J shed 4 bases, with 4 bases lying between them.